This entry describes one T cell receptor beta chain. Its antigen is undetermined. This record belongs to a study of cytomegalovirus exposure and HLA in healthy donors. Study-wide background: Drawn from HLA-typed donors, about 85 million unique TCRs were held in an early data release. Overall study results and limits: Usually a TCR sequence was rare, but some public TCRs were found in many donors.

The germline V gene encodes CDR1 SGHAT and CDR2 FQNNGV. With 0 bases clipped from V and 8 bases from J, the junction kept 6 bases outside the gene matches. CDR3 length: 15 residues. PCR involved 60 Vbeta and 13 Jbeta primers. Profiling relied on immunoSEQ multiplex PCR, and the TCRdb table lists in-frame clones only, not all of them. This table has more than 55,000 clones, roughly 83% appearing once. This receptor was obtained from a man aged 25 to 40 in good health and CMV-seronegative. The V call is TRBV11-2, the J call TRBJ2-1, with 8 bases that match TRBD2. The source material was PBMCs. The CDR3 region has the DNA TGTGCCAGCAGCTTAGATGGGGCGGGAGGTGATGAGCAGTTCTTC. The encoded protein is CASSLDGAGGDEQFF. Full variable domain (rest looked up from reference TRBV11-2 and TRBJ2-1): EAGVAQSPRYKIIEKRQSVAFWCNPISGHATLYWYQQILGQGPKLLIQFQNNGVVDDSQLPKDRFSAERLKGVDSTLKIQPAKLEDSAVYLCASSLDGAGGDEQFFGPGTRLTVL.